A single sample is the source of the 8 T cell receptor beta chains below, sequenced in a study of regulatory T cells in long-lasting Graves disease. The time point is: newly diagnosed GD, antithyroid drugs for less than 3 months. From RNA extracted from PBMCs, the TCR library was made. Arm-PCR of CDR3 regions and iRepertoire HTBI primers were the basis on which TCR beta libraries were built. TCRdb reprocessed the multiplex PCR reads with MiXCR, giving one entry per CDR3 protein. The sample holds 500,000 or so distinct CDR3 sequences; approximately 14% are singletons and the top ten take more than 15%. This sample also appeared in a second study, on T cells in Graves' hyperthyroidism and ophthalmopathy.

This material consisted of peripheral blood mononuclear cells (PBMCs), taken at new diagnosis, from a patient treated with antithyroid drugs. The receptors derive from a woman aged 50 to 60 with Graves disease.

This clonotype was seen repeatedly, ten times or more. The genes are TRBV6-1 and TRBJ2-1, with no clear D. From germline, CDR1 is MNHNS and CDR2 SASEGT. The V end was cut by 7 bases, the J end by 5 bases, with 3 bases between. This CDR3 is built from 10 residues. CDR3 amino acids: CASKDNEQFF. The CDR3 region has the DNA TGTGCCAGCAAGGACAATGAGCAGTTCTTC.

This clonotype was seen a few times. As DNA, the CDR3 is TGTGCCAGCAGCGCAACTCCGGGACAGGGCCGAAATACGCAGTATTTT. Residues: CASSATPGQGRNTQYF. The gene calls are TRBV6-2 or TRBV6-3 and TRBJ2-3, with 9 bases lining up with TRBD1. The CDR3 covers 16 residues. With 6 bases clipped from V and 7 bases from J, the junction kept 14 bases outside the gene matches. Germline-derived CDR1 and CDR2 are MNHEY and SVGEGT.

This clonotype was picked up a small number of times. V is TRBV28 and J is TRBJ2-1; the D is unclear. Germline-derived CDR1 and CDR2 are MDHEN and SYDVKM. The V end lost 7 bases, the J end lost 4 bases, and 14 bases lay between the germline ends. The CDR3 length is 14 residues. In nucleotides, the CDR3 is TGTGCCAGCACAAGGCCCAGTGAGTACAATGAGCAGTTCTTC. Amino acid sequence: CASTRPSEYNEQFF.

This clonotype appeared many times. The chain's CDR3 is CASSPRSGPEAFF. As DNA, the CDR3 is TGTGCCAGCAGTCCACGGAGTGGACCTGAAGCTTTCTTT. The chain combines TRBV12-3 or TRBV12-4 with TRBJ1-1; unclear D gene. The V and J ends lost 5 bases and 6 bases respectively, with 13 bases between them. There are 13 residues in the CDR3.

This clonotype was observed at least ten times. J is TRBJ1-1 and V is TRBV18; D not certain. The CDR3 length is 14 residues. V lost 2 bases, J lost 0 bases, and 7 bases lay in between. Germline assignment: CDR1 KGHSH and CDR2 LQKENI. The CDR3 DNA sequence: TGTGCCAGCTCACCAACAGAATTGAACACTGAAGCTTTCTTT. Residues: CASSPTELNTEAFF.

This clonotype was seen ten or more times. J is TRBJ2-1 and V is TRBV11-2, with D possibly matching TRBD1 (5 bases). The CDR3 has 16 amino acids. Germline loops: CDR1 SGHAT, CDR2 FQNNGV. Deletions cut 4 bases from V and 3 bases from J, with 16 bases between. CDR3 region: CASSSLDRNHYNEQFF. The CDR3, as DNA: TGTGCCAGCAGCTCTCTTGACAGAAACCACTACAATGAGCAGTTCTTC.

This clonotype appeared a few times. V and J are TRBV28 and TRBJ1-5; D is possibly TRBD1 (6 bases). The CDR3 consists of 15 residues. Per germline, CDR1 MDHEN and CDR2 SYDVKM. Trimming stripped 5 bases from V and 4 bases from J, with 15 bases between. CDR3 sequence (DNA): TGTGCCAGCAGTCAGAGGGGGAGGCTTAATCAGCCCCAGCATTTT. This sequence encodes CASSQRGRLNQPQHF. Combining the CDR3 with reference TRBV28 and TRBJ1-5 gives the whole variable domain DVKVTQSSRYLVKRTGEKVFLECVQDMDHENMFWYRQDPGLGLRLIYFSYDVKMKEKGDIPEGYSVSREKKERFSLILESASTNQTSMYLCASSQRGRLNQPQHFGDGTRLSIL.

This clonotype was observed many times. The chain combines TRBV2 with TRBJ2-1, with TRBD2 matching over 15 bases. With 6 bases clipped from V and 10 bases from J, the junction kept 4 bases outside the gene matches. CDR1 and CDR2 (germline): SNHLY, FYNNEI. This CDR3 region has 14 residues. CDR3 residues: CASSEGLAGGEQFF. In DNA, the CDR3 is TGTGCCAGCAGCGAGGGACTAGCGGGAGGCGAGCAGTTCTTC. The whole variable domain, remainder taken from reference TRBV2 and TRBJ2-1, is EPEVTQTPSHQVTQMGQEVILRCVPISNHLYFYWYRQILGQKVEFLVSFYNNEISEKSEIFDDQFSVERPDGSNFTLKIRSTKLEDSAMYFCASSEGLAGGEQFFGPGTRLTVL.